The T cell receptor (beta chain) described here comes from a study of CD8 T cells in Susac syndrome. Random hexamers were used to reverse transcribe about 0.45 to 1 ug of RNA. Amplification of the TCR beta CDR3 was carried out by immunoSEQ multiplex PCR, which spanned a total of 54 Vbeta and 13 Jbeta segments. In TCRdb, the immunoSEQ multiplex PCR reads were re-called with MiXCR into one record per CDR3 protein. The sample has fewer than 150,000 distinct CDR3 sequences, around 90% seen once. The V gene's germline CDR1 is MNHNS and CDR2 SASEGT. V dropped 5 bases and J dropped 0 bases, with 20 bases sitting between them. The CDR3 runs to 18 residues. Sequencing targeted TCR beta in blood CD8+ and CD4+ T cells. The multiple sclerosis controls were treatment-naive patients affected by stable or active relapsing-remitting disease. Negative isolation yielded CD8+ and CD4+ T cells; FACS enriched TEMRA cells.

The chain joins TRBV6-1 to TRBJ2-1; D is undetermined. Material: CD8+ T cells from PBMCs. The origin of this receptor is a human donor with multiple sclerosis. CDR3 in DNA: TGTGCCAGCAGTAATACCGGGCCAGTCATGAGCTCCTACAATGAGCAGTTCTTC. Encoded protein: CASSNTGPVMSSYNEQFF.